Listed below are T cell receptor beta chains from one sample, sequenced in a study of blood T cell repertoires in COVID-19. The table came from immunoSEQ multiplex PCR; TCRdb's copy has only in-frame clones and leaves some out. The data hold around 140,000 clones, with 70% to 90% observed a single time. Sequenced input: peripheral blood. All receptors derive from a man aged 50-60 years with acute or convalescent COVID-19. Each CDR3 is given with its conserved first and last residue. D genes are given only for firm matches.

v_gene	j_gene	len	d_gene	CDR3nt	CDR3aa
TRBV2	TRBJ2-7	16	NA	TGTGCCAGCAGTCCCCCACCGGGGGAAAGGTCCTACGAGCAGTACTTC	CASSPPPGERSYEQYF
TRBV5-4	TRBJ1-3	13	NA	TGTGCCAGCAGCTTGGGACAGGGAAACACCATATATTTT	CASSLGQGNTIYF
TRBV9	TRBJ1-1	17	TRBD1	TGTGCCAGCAGCGTTGGACAGGGCGACACCATGAACACTGAAGCTTTCTTT	CASSVGQGDTMNTEAFF
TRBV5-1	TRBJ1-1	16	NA	TGCGCCAGCAGCTCGTGGCGACAGAAAATGAACACTGAAGCTTTCTTT	CASSSWRQKMNTEAFF
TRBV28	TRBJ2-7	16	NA	TGTGCCAGCAGTTCTCTCTCCGGGGGGACACGGGGGGAGCAGTACTTC	CASSSLSGGTRGEQYF
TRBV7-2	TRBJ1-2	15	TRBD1	TGTGCCAGCAGCTACGGACAGGGGAGCTTCTATGGCTACACCTTC	CASSYGQGSFYGYTF
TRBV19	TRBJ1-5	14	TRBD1	TGTGCCAGCCGCGACAGGGGTTCCAATCAGCCCCAGCATTTT	CASRDRGSNQPQHF
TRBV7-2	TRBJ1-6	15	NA	TGTGCCAGCAGCTTAGCGCGGGGTGCGATTTCACCCCTCCACTTT	CASSLARGAISPLHF
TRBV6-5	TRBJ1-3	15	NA	TGTGCCAGCAGTTTACAGGAATCCTCTGGAAACACCATATATTTT	CASSLQESSGNTIYF
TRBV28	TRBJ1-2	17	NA	TGTGCCAGCAACCTTCACCCGGGAGTACTCCCGGGAAATGGCTACACCTTC	CASNLHPGVLPGNGYTF
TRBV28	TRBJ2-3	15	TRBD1	TGTGCCAGCAGTGGGGGTACAGGGGGCGCAGATACGCAGTATTTT	CASSGGTGGADTQYF
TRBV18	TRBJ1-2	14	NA	TGTGCCAGCTCAGATCGATCAGAGCGGAGTGGCTACACCTTC	CASSDRSERSGYTF
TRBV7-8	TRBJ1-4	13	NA	TGTGCCAGCAGCCTAATGACACCAGAAAAACTGTTTTTT	CASSLMTPEKLFF
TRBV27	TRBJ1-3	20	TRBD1	TGTGCCAGCCGCAGATGGAGCCGGGACAGGGATGTAACACCTGGAAACACCATATATTTT	CASRRWSRDRDVTPGNTIYF
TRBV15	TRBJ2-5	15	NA	TGTGCCACCAGCAGAGTTGGAACCGACGGGGAGACCCAGTACTTC	CATSRVGTDGETQYF
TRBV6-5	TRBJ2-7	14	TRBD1	TGTGCCAGCACCTCCGGGACAGCTCCATACGAGCAGTACTTC	CASTSGTAPYEQYF